One and the same sample provided the 2 T cell receptor beta chains below, sequenced in a study of CXCR3-negative and CXCR3-positive naive CD8 T cells. UMI-tagged TRB cDNA libraries were built via 5' RACE. TCRdb reprocessed the 5' RACE reads and stores each CDR3 protein as one record, lacking DNA. The listing records about 130,000 distinct CDR3 sequences. Sequencing was performed on naive CXCR3- CD8+ T cells from blood. Subset in this sample: CD45RO-CCR7+CD27+CD95- naive CD8+ T cells lacking CXCR3 (TNR3-). The receptor set was obtained from a human donor in good health. Some clones in this sample may be carry-over from other donors' samples.

CDR3 sequence reads: CASSQAASGRSYNEQFF. The chain combines TRBV4-1 with TRBJ2-1; TCRdb outputs TRBD2, but without DNA this stays unchecked. Germline values: CDR1 MGHRA, CDR2 YSYEKL. The CDR3 loop spans 17 amino acids.

The chain couples TRBV19 to TRBJ2-5; without DNA, the TCRdb call of TRBD2 cannot be checked. CDR1 LNHDA and CDR2 SQIVND come from the germline V gene (reference sequence). This CDR3 is built from 17 residues. The CDR3 loop is CASSIDLADLGDETQYF.